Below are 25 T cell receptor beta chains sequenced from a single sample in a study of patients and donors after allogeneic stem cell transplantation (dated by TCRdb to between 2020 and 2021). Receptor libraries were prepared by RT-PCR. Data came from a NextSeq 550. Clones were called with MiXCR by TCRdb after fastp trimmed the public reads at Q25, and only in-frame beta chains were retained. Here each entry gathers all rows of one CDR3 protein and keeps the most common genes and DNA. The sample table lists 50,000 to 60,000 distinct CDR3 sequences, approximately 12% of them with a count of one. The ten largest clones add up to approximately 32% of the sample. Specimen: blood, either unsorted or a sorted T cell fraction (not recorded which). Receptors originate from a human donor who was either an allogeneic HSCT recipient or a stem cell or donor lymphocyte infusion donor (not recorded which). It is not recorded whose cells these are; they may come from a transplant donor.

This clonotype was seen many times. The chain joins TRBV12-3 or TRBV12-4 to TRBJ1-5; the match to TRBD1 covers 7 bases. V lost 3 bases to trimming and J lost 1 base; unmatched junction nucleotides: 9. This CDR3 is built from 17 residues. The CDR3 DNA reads TGTGCCAGCAGTTTTCAGGGGGGAGCATCCAGCAATCAGCCCCAGCATTTT. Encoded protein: CASSFQGGASSNQPQHF.

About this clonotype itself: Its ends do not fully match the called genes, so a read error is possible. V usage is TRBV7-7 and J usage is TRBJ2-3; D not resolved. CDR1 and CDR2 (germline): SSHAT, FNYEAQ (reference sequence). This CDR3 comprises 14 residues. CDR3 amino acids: CASSLRHPTDTQYF. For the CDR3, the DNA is TGTGCTAGCAGCTTGCGACACCCCACAGATACGCAGTATTTT.

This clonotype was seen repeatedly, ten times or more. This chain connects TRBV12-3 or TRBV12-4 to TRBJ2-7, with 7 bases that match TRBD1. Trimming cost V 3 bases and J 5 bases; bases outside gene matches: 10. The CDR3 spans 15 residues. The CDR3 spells CASSFLPPDRDEQYF. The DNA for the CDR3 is TGTGCCAGCAGTTTCCTCCCCCCCGACAGGGACGAGCAGTACTTC.

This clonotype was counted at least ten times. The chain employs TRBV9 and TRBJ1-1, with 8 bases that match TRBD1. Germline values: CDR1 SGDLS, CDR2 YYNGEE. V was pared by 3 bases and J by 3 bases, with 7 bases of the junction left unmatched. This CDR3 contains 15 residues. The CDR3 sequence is CASSAVTGGHTEAFF. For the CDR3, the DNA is TGTGCCAGCAGCGCGGTAACAGGGGGACACACTGAAGCTTTCTTT.

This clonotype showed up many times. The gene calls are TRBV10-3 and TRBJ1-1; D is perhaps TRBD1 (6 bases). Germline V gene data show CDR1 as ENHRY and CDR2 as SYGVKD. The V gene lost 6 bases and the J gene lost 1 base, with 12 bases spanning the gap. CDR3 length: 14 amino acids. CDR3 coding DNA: TGTGCCATCAGCCCCCTGACAGGGAACACTGAAGCTTTCTTT. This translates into CAISPLTGNTEAFF.

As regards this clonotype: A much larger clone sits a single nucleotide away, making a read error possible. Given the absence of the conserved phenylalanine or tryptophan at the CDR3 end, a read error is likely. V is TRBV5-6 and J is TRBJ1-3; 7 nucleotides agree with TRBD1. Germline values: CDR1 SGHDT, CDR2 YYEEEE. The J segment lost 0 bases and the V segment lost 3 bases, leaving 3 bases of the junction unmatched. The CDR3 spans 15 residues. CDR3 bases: TGTGCCAGCAGCTGGACAGGCGACTCTGGAAACACCATATATTAT. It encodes CASSWTGDSGNTIYY.

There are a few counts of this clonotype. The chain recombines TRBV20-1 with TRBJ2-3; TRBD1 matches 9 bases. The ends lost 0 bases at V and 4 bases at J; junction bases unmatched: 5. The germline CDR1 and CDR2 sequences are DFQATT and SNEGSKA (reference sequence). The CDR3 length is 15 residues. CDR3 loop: CSAREYRGPPDTQYF. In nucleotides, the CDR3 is TGCAGTGCTAGAGAGTACAGGGGGCCCCCAGATACGCAGTATTTT.

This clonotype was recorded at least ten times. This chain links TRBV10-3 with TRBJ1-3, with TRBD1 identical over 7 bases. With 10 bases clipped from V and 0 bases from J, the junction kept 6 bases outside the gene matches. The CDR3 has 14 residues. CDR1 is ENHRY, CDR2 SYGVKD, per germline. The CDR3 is CATQGGISGNTIYF. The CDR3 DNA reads TGTGCCACCCAGGGGGGGATCTCTGGAAACACCATATATTTT.

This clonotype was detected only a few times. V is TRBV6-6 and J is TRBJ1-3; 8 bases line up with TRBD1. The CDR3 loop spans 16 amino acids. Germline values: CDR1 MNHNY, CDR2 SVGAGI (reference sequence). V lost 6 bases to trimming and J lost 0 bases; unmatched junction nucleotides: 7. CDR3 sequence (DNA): TGTGCCAGCAGGGAGGGACAGGACAACTCTGGAAACACCATATATTTT. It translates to CASREGQDNSGNTIYF.

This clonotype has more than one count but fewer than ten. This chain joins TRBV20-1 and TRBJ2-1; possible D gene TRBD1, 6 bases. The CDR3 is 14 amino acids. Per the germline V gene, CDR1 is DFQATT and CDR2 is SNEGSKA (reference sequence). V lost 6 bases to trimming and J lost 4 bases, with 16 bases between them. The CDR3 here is CSATPGVSYNEQFF. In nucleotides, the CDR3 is TGCAGTGCAACGCCAGGGGTTAGTTACAATGAGCAGTTCTTC.

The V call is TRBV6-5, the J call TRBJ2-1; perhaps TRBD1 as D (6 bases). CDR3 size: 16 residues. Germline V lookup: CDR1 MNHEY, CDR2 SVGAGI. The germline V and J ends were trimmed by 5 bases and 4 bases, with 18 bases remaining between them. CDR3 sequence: CASSRGQPSPYNEQFF. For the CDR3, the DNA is TGTGCCAGCAGTCGCGGACAGCCGTCACCGTACAATGAGCAGTTCTTC.

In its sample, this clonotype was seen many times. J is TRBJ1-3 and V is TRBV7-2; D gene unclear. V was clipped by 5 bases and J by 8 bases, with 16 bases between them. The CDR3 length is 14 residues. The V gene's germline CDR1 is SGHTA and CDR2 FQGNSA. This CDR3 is CASSLSHGGYTIYF. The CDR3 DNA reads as TGTGCCAGCAGCCTATCCCATGGCGGGTACACCATATATTTT. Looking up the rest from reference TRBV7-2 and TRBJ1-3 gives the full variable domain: GAGVSQSPSNKVTEKGKDVELRCDPISGHTALYWYRQSLGQGLEFLIYFQGNSAPDKSGLPSDRFSAERTGGSVSTLTIQRTQQEDSAVYLCASSLSHGGYTIYFGEGSWLTVV.

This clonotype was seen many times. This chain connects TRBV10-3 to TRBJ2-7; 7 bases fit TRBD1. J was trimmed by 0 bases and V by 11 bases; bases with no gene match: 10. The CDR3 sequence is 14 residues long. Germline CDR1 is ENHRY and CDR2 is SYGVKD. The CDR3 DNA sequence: TGTGCCTCCAACGGTGCAGGGGGCTCCTACGAGCAGTACTTC. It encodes CASNGAGGSYEQYF.

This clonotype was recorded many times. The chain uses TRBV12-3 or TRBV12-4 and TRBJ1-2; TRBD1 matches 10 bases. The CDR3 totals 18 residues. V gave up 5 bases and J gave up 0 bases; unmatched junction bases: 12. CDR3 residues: CASSTSDRGLLANYGYTF. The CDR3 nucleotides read TGTGCCAGCAGTACCAGCGACAGGGGGCTCTTAGCTAACTATGGCTACACCTTC.

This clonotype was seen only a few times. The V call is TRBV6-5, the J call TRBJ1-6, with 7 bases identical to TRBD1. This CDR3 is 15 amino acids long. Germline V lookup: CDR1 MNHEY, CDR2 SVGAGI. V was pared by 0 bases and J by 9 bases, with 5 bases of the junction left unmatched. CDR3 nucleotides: TGTGCCAGCAGTTACTCCTCAGGGGGGAGTTCACCCCTCCACTTT. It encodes CASSYSSGGSSPLHF.

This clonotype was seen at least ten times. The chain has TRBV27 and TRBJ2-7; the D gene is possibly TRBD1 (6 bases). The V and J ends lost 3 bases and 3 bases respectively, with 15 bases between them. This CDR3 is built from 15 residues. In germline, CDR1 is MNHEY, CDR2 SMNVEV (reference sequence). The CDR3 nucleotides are TGTGCCAGCAGTTTGACAGGAGGTGACTTCTACGAGCAGTACTTC. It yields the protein CASSLTGGDFYEQYF.

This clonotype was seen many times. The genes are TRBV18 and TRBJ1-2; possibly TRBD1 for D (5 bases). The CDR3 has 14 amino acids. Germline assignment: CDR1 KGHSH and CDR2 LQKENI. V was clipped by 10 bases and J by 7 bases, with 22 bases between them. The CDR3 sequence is CATLPVGQTSGYTF. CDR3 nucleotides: TGTGCCACCTTACCAGTCGGACAAACGAGTGGCTACACCTTC.

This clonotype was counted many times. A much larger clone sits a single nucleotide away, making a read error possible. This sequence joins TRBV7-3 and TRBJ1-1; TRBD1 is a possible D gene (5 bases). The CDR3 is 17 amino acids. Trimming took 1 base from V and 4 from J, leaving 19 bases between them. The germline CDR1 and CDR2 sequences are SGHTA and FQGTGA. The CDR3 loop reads CASSLKPPRQWGTEAFF. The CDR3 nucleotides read TGTGCCAGCAGCTTAAAGCCGCCGAGACAGTGGGGCACTGAAGCTTTCTTT. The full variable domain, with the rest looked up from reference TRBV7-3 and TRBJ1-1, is GAGVSQTPSNKVTEKGKYVELRCDPISGHTALYWYRQSLGQGPEFLIYFQGTGAADDSGLPNDRFFAVRPEGSVSTLKIQRTERGDSAVYLCASSLKPPRQWGTEAFFGQGTRLTVV.

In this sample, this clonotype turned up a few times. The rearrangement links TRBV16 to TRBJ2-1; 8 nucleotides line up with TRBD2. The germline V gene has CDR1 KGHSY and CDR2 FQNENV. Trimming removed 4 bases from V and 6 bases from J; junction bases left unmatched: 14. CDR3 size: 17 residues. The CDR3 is CASSPIAAGALGNEQFF. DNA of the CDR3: TGTGCCAGCAGCCCTATTGCAGCGGGAGCTTTAGGCAATGAGCAGTTCTTC.

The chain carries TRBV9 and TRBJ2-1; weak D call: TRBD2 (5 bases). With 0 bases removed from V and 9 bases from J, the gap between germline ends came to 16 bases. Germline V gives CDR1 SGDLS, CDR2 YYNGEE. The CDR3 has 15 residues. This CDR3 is CASSVGESGGFEQFF. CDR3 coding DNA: TGTGCCAGCAGCGTAGGGGAGTCGGGCGGCTTTGAGCAGTTCTTC. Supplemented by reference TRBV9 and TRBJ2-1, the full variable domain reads DSGVTQTPKHLITATGQRVTLRCSPRSGDLSVYWYQQSLDQGLQFLIQYYNGEERAKGNILERFSAQQFPDLHSELNLSSLELGDSALYFCASSVGESGGFEQFFGPGTRLTVL.

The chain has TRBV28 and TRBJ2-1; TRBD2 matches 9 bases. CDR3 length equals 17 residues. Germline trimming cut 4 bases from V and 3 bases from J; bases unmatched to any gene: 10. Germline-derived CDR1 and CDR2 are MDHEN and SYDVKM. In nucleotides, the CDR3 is TGTGCCAGCAGTTACTTCACCGGGACTAGCTTCTACAATGAGCAGTTCTTC. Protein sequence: CASSYFTGTSFYNEQFF. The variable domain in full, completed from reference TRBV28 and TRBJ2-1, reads DVKVTQSSRYLVKRTGEKVFLECVQDMDHENMFWYRQDPGLGLRLIYFSYDVKMKEKGDIPEGYSVSREKKERFSLILESASTNQTSMYLCASSYFTGTSFYNEQFFGPGTRLTVL.

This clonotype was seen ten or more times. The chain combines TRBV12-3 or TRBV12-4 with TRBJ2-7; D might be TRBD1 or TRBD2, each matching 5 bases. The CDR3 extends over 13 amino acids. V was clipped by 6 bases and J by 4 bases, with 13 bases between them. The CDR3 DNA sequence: TGTGCCAGCAGCCCCGGGACGTATTACGAGCAGTACTTC. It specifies CASSPGTYYEQYF.

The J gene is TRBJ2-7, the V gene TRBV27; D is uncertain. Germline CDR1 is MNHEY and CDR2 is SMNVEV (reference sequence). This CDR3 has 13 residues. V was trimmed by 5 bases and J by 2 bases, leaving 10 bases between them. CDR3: CASSLYGAYEQYF. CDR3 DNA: TGTGCCAGCAGTCTATATGGTGCCTACGAGCAGTACTTC.

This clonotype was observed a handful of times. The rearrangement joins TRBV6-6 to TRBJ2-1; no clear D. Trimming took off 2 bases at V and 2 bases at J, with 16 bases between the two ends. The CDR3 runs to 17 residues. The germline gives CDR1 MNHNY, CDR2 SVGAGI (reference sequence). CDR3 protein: CASSYGPLRSPYNEQFF. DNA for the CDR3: TGTGCCAGCAGTTACGGACCTCTAAGAAGTCCCTACAATGAGCAGTTCTTC.

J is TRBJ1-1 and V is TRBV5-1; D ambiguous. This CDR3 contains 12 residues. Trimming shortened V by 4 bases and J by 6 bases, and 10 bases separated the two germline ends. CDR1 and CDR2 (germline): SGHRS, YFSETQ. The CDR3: CASSPIGAEAFF. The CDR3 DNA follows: TGCGCCAGCAGCCCCATAGGAGCTGAAGCTTTCTTT.